This TCR beta chain was sequenced for a study of molecular identifiers for immune sequencing clone quantification. MiXCR was run by TCRdb on the PCR reads, yielding one entry per CDR3 protein. The sample comprises over 300,000 distinct CDR3 sequences, roughly 24% of which are singletons, and about 0.74% rests with the top ten. The CDR3 spans 17 residues. CDR1 is DFQATT, CDR2 SNEGSKA, per germline (reference sequence). V was pared by 6 bases and J by 1 base, with 22 bases between. Only one count was recorded for this clonotype. The rearrangement uses TRBV20-1 and TRBJ2-1, with D maybe TRBD1 (6 bases). Material: naive CD8+ T cells from blood, with Jurkat cell RNA spiked in. Subset described: FACS-sorted CD8+CD4-CCR7+CD45RA+ naive T cells. The origin of this receptor is a human donor in good health. Some libraries in this study had Jurkat cell RNA spiked in. CDR3 region: CSAAGTSNWRSYNEQFF. CDR3 nucleotide sequence: TGCAGTGCGGCCGGGACATCAAATTGGCGGTCCTACAATGAGCAGTTCTTC.